This passage covers 20 T cell receptor beta chains from one sample sequenced in a study of T cells in Graves' hyperthyroidism and ophthalmopathy. The investigators amplified TCR beta CDR3 regions from RNA transcripts. Using the HTBI primer set, a first-round RT-PCR was run on the TCR CDR3. Each CDR3 protein is one row after TCRdb ran MiXCR on the multiplex PCR reads. The sample lists around 400,000 distinct CDR3 sequences, around 25% occurring once. Sequenced: blood. The receptors originated from a man aged 45-65 years with Graves' hyperthyroidism.

This clonotype was counted only a few times. This rearrangement joins TRBV30 to TRBJ2-4; 15 bases fit TRBD2. The CDR3 contains 16 residues. V trimming: 2 bases; J trimming: 9 bases; junction bases outside the gene matches: 8. CDR1 is GTSNPN, CDR2 SVGIG, per germline (reference sequence). For the CDR3, the DNA is TGTGCCTGGAGTCCCGGACTAGCGGGAGGGCGTCTCATTCAGTACTTC. It is translated as CAWSPGLAGGRLIQYF.

This clonotype appeared a few times. The chain employs TRBV18 and TRBJ2-2; 8 bases align to TRBD1. V shed 5 bases, J shed 2 bases, and the junction held 7 bases outside the gene matches. CDR3 length: 16 residues. Germline V gives CDR1 KGHSH, CDR2 LQKENI. CDR3 region: CASSTTGTGNTGELFF. The CDR3 bases are TGTGCCAGCTCAACGACCGGGACAGGAAACACCGGGGAGCTGTTTTTT.

The chain employs TRBV29-1 and TRBJ2-2, with 8 bases identical to TRBD2. With 6 bases clipped from V and 5 bases from J, the junction kept 5 bases outside the gene matches. CDR3 length equals 13 residues. Germline CDR1 and CDR2: SQVTM and ANQGSEA. This CDR3 is CSVPGLGTGELFF. In DNA form, the CDR3 reads TGCAGCGTACCGGGACTAGGGACCGGGGAGCTGTTTTTT.

The chain carries TRBV11-3 and TRBJ2-3, with D perhaps TRBD2 (5 bases). This CDR3 contains 16 residues. Germline V gene data show CDR1 as SGHNT and CDR2 as YENEEA. Trimming removed 2 bases from V and 0 bases from J, with 12 bases in between. CDR3 DNA: TGTGCCAGCAGCTTACGAGGAGCGGATAGCACAGATACGCAGTATTTT. It is translated as CASSLRGADSTDTQYF.

CDR3 amino acids: CASSRAALAEAFF. CDR3 in DNA: TGCGCCAGCAGCCGCGCAGCTTTAGCTGAAGCTTTCTTT. The rearrangement uses TRBV4-1 and TRBJ1-1; D not resolved. Deletions cut 4 bases from V and 6 bases from J, with 12 bases between. CDR3 length: 13 amino acids. CDR1 is MGHRA and CDR2 is YSYEKL in the germline V gene.

This rearrangement joins TRBV3-1 to TRBJ1-3; D ambiguous. The ends were cut back, 0 bases at V and 0 bases at J, with 9 bases in the middle. CDR3 size: 16 residues. CDR1 and CDR2 from the germline V gene are LGHDT and YNNKEL (reference sequence). CDR3 loop: CASSQERSGSGNTIYF. Here the CDR3 DNA reads TGTGCCAGCAGCCAAGAGCGGTCGGGCTCTGGAAACACCATATATTTT.

The V gene is TRBV15, the J gene TRBJ1-1; no clear D gene. Per the germline V gene, CDR1 is LNHNV and CDR2 is YYDKDF (reference sequence). This CDR3 has 14 residues. Trimming took off 0 bases at V and 1 base at J, with 6 bases between the two ends. CDR3 region: CATSRDRQNTEAFF. The CDR3, as DNA: TGTGCCACCAGCAGAGACCGACAGAACACTGAAGCTTTCTTT.

This clonotype was counted at least ten times. The chain combines TRBV12-3 or TRBV12-4 with TRBJ2-7; a weak D match, TRBD1 (5 bases). This CDR3 has 12 amino acids. The V end was cut by 4 bases, the J end by 4 bases, with 8 bases between. The DNA of the CDR3 is TGTGCCAGCAGTTCTGACAGTTACGAGCAGTACTTC. The encoded protein is CASSSDSYEQYF.

This clonotype was seen a handful of times. V gene TRBV19 combines with J gene TRBJ2-1, with D uncertain. Trimming took off 6 bases at V and 4 bases at J, with 22 bases between the two ends. The CDR3 sequence is 17 residues long. Germline values: CDR1 LNHDA, CDR2 SQIVND (reference sequence). CDR3 amino acids: CASRGRAGTTPYNEQFF. Here the CDR3 DNA reads TGTGCCAGTAGGGGAAGGGCAGGAACCACCCCGTACAATGAGCAGTTCTTC.

This clonotype has a count of ten or more. This chain links TRBV11-2 with TRBJ1-2; no firm D call. The CDR3 length is 13 residues. The V gene's germline CDR1 is SGHAT and CDR2 FQNNGV. Trimming removed 0 bases from V and 7 bases from J, with 9 bases in between. The CDR3 region has the DNA TGTGCCAGCAGCTTAGACGGTACTGGTGGCTACACCTTC. It is translated as CASSLDGTGGYTF.

The rearrangement joins TRBV9 to TRBJ2-1; weak D call: TRBD1 (5 bases). Germline CDR1 is SGDLS and CDR2 is YYNGEE. Trimming left V 6 bases short and J 6 bases short, with 10 bases between. The CDR3 has 12 amino acids. The CDR3 protein is CASKGPGNEQFF. The CDR3 DNA follows: TGTGCCAGCAAGGGGCCGGGCAATGAGCAGTTCTTC.

This clonotype was seen more than once but under ten times. The chain links TRBV30 to TRBJ1-5; TRBD1 is a possible D gene (6 bases). Germline-derived CDR1 and CDR2 are GTSNPN and SVGIG (reference sequence). The CDR3 consists of 13 residues. Deletions cut 2 bases from V and 4 bases from J, with 9 bases between. DNA of the CDR3: TGTGCCTGGAGTCACAGGGAAAATCAGCCCCAGCATTTT. Protein sequence: CAWSHRENQPQHF.

About this clonotype itself: Since a much larger clone is just one base distant, this may be a read error. V is TRBV6-2 or TRBV6-3 and J is TRBJ2-7, with 15 bases aligning to TRBD2. Unmatched junction bases numbered 0, after V lost 5 bases and J lost 4 bases. CDR3 length equals 14 residues. Germline V gene lookup returns CDR1 MNHEY and CDR2 SVGEGT. The CDR3 nucleotides are TGTGCCAGCAGTGGGACTAGCGGGAGGTACGAGCAGTACTTC. This encodes CASSGTSGRYEQYF.

The chain is built from TRBV7-3 and TRBJ1-1; no definite D call. Germline loops: CDR1 SGHTA, CDR2 FQGTGA. The CDR3 loop spans 15 amino acids. Trimming removed 1 base at V and 3 bases at J, with 12 bases between. In nucleotides, the CDR3 is TGTGCCAGCAGCTTAAATAGGGCGGGTTACACTGAAGCTTTCTTT. Protein: CASSLNRAGYTEAFF.

This clonotype was seen a handful of times. The chain couples TRBV11-2 to TRBJ2-7; 7 nucleotides align to TRBD2. Germline loops: CDR1 SGHAT, CDR2 FQNNGV. This CDR3 contains 13 residues. Losses at the gene ends were 6 bases for V and 5 bases for J; bases not matched to a gene: 7. CDR3 amino acids: CASRAAGANEQYF. Written as DNA, the CDR3 is TGTGCCAGCAGGGCGGCGGGAGCTAACGAGCAGTACTTC.

CDR3 nucleotides: TGTGCCAGCAGCTTGAGTGTGGGAGGGGGCACAGATACGCAGTATTTT. It codes for CASSLSVGGGTDTQYF. The chain couples TRBV5-5 to TRBJ2-3, with 7 bases that match TRBD2. V shed 1 base and J 1 base; nucleotides not matched to a gene: 6. This CDR3 contains 16 residues. Germline values: CDR1 SGHKS, CDR2 YYEKEE (reference sequence).

A few counts support this clonotype. The genes are TRBV5-5 and TRBJ2-7; D may correspond to TRBD1 or TRBD2 (7 bases each). This CDR3 comprises 15 residues. CDR1 SGHKS and CDR2 YYEKEE come from the germline V gene (reference sequence). V dropped 2 bases and J dropped 4 bases, with 16 bases sitting between them. The CDR3 is CASSFPGGQLYEQYF. DNA of the CDR3: TGTGCCAGCAGCTTCCCGGGGGGACAGTTATACGAGCAGTACTTC.

This clonotype has a handful of counts. The CDR3 coding sequence is TGCGCCAGCAGCCTACCCGGGTCCGTAATCACCGGGGAGCTGTTTTTT. Its translation: CASSLPGSVITGELFF. This chain uses TRBV5-1 with TRBJ2-2; D unclear. V was clipped by 4 bases and J by 4 bases, with 17 bases between them. The V gene's germline CDR1 is SGHRS and CDR2 YFSETQ. The CDR3 covers 16 residues.

This chain connects TRBV20-1 to TRBJ2-1; 9 bases line up with TRBD2. The V segment lost 2 bases and the J segment 5 bases; nucleotides outside the gene matches: 10. This CDR3 comprises 16 residues. Germline loops: CDR1 DFQATT, CDR2 SNEGSKA (reference sequence). CDR3 DNA: TGCAGTGCTAGACCTCTTGGCGGGGGGGAGGACAATGAGCAGTTCTTC. As protein: CSARPLGGGEDNEQFF.

V usage is TRBV6-5 and J usage is TRBJ1-2, with no clear D. Germline values: CDR1 MNHEY, CDR2 SVGAGI. Trimming left V 0 bases short and J 2 bases short, with 7 bases between. This CDR3 comprises 14 residues. The CDR3 loop reads CASSYSPRNYGYTF. In DNA, the CDR3 is TGTGCCAGCAGTTACTCTCCCAGGAACTATGGCTACACCTTC.